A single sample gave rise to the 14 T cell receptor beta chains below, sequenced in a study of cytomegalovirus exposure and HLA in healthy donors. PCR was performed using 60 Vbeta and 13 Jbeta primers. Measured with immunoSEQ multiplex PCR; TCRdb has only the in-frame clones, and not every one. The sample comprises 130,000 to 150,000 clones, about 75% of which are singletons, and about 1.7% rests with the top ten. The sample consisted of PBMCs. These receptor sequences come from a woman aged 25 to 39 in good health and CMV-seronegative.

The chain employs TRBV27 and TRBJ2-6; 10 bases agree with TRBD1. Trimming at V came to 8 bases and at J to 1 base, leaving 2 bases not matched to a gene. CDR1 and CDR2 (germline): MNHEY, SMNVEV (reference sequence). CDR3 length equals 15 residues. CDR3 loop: CASRTGGSGANVLTF. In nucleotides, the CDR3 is TGTGCCAGCCGGACAGGGGGGTCTGGGGCCAACGTCCTGACTTTC. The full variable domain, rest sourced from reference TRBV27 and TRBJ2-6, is EAQVTQNPRYLITVTGKKLTVTCSQNMNHEYMSWYRQDPGLGLRQIYYSMNVEVTDKGDVPEGYKVSRKEKRNFPLILESPSPNQTSLYFCASRTGGSGANVLTFGAGSRLTVL.

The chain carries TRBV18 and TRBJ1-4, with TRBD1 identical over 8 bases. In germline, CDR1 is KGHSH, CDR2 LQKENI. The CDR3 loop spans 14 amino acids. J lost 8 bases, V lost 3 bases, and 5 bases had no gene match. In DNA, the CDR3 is TGTGCCAGCTCACCGACAGGGGAAGGCGAAAAACTGTTTTTT. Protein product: CASSPTGEGEKLFF.

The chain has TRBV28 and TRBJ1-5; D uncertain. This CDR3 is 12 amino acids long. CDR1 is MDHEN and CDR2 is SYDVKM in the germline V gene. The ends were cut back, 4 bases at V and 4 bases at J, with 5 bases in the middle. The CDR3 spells CASSSPNQPQHF. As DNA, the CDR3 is TGTGCCAGCAGTTCCCCGAATCAGCCCCAGCATTTT.

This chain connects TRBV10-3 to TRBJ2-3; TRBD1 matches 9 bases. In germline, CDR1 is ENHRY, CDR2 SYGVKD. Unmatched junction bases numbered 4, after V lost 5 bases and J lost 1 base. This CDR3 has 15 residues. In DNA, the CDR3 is TGTGCCATCAGTATCCGGGACAGGGGCACAGATACGCAGTATTTT. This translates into CAISIRDRGTDTQYF.

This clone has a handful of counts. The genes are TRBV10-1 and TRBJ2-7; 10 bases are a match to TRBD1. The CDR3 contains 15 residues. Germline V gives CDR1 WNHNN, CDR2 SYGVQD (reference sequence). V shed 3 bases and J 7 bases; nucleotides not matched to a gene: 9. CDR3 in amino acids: CASSDGGTGAKEQYF. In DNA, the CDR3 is TGCGCCAGCAGTGATGGCGGGACAGGGGCGAAAGAGCAGTACTTC.

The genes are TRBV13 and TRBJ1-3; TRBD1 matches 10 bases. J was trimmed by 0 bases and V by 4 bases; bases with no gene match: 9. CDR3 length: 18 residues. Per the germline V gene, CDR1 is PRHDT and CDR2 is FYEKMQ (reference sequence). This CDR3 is CASSSTGTGVSSGNTIYF. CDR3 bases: TGTGCCAGCAGCTCCACCGGGACAGGGGTCTCCTCTGGAAACACCATATATTTT.

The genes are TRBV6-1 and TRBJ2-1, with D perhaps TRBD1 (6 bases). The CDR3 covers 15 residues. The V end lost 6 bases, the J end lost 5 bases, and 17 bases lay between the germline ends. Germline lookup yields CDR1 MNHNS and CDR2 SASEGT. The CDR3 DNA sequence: TGTGCCAGCAGAAGACAGGCGCCTAGGGACAATGAGCAGTTCTTC. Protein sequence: CASRRQAPRDNEQFF.

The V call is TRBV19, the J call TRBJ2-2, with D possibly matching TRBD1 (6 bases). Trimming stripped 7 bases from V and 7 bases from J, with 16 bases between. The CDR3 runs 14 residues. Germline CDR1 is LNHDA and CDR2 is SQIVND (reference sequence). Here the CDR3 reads CASITGTSNGELFF. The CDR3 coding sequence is TGTGCCAGTATTACCGGGACATCCAACGGGGAGCTGTTTTTT.

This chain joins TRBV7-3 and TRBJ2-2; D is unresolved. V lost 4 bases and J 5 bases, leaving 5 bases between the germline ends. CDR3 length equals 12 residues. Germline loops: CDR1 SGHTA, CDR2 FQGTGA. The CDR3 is CASSSRTGELFF. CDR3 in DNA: TGTGCCAGCAGCTCTAGAACCGGGGAGCTGTTTTTT.

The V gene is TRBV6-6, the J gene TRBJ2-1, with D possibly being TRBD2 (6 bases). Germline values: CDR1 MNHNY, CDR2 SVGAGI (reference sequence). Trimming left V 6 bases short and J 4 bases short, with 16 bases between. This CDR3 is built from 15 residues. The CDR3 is CASRSRGLGYNEQFF. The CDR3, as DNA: TGTGCCAGCAGGTCCCGGGGACTGGGATACAATGAGCAGTTCTTC.

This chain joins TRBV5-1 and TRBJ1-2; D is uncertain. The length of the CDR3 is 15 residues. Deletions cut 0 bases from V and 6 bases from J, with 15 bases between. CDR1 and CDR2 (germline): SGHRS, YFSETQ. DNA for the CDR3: TGCGCCAGCAGCTTGGAAGCTTCACTCTCTAATGGCTACACCTTC. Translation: CASSLEASLSNGYTF.

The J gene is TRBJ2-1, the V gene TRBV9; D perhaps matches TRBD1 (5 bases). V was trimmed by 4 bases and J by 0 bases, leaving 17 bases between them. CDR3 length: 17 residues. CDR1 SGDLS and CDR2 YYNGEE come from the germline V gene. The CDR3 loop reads CASSRTTASTSYNEQFF. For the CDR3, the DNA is TGTGCCAGCAGCCGAACGACAGCCTCAACCTCCTACAATGAGCAGTTCTTC.

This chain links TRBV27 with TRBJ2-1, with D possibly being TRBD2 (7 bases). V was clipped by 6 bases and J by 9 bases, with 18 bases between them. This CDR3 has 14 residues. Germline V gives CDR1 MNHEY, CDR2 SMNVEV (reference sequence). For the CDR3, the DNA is TGTGCCAGCAGAGTGGGGGGGCCCCTCGGTGAGCAGTTCTTC. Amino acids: CASRVGGPLGEQFF.

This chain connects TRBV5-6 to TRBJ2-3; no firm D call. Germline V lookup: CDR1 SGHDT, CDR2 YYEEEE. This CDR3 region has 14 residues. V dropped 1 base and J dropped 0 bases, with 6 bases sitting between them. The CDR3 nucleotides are TGTGCCAGCAGCTTGCCAACTAGCACAGATACGCAGTATTTT. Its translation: CASSLPTSTDTQYF. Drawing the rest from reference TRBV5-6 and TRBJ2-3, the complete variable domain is DAGVTQSPTHLIKTRGQQVTLRCSPKSGHDTVSWYQQALGQGPQFIFQYYEEEERQRGNFPDRFSGHQFPNYSSELNVNALLLGDSALYLCASSLPTSTDTQYFGPGTRLTVL.